Below are 28 T cell receptor beta chains sequenced from a single sample in a study of cytotoxic CD8 clonotypes in ibrutinib-treated CLL listed by TCRdb under 2021. What this sample's time point label stands for: 24 months on ibrutinib. Library method: the immunoSEQ multiplex PCR assay. TCRdb re-hosts the immuneACCESS table, in-frame sequences only. Its copies lack some clones; in the studies checked, an unresolved V gene accounts for under half of them, and the cause for the rest is not known. Here the sample has 76,000 or so clones; 75% to 90% occur a single time. More than 35% of the sample is in the top ten clones. The sample was PBMCs, taken after 24 months of ibrutinib treatment. Receptors originate from a human donor with chronic lymphocytic leukemia.

The V gene is TRBV6-5, the J gene TRBJ2-1; TRBD2 matches 15 bases. Per germline, CDR1 MNHEY and CDR2 SVGAGI. Germline trimming cut 6 bases from V and 8 bases from J; bases unmatched to any gene: 2. The CDR3 has 14 residues. This chain's CDR3 is CASSGLAGGDEQFF. The CDR3 coding sequence is TGTGCCAGCAGCGGACTAGCGGGAGGGGATGAGCAGTTCTTC.

The gene calls are TRBV5-5 and TRBJ2-5; D possibly matches TRBD1 or TRBD2 (6 bases each). Germline CDR1 and CDR2: SGHKS and YYEKEE (reference sequence). The V end was cut by 1 base, the J end by 5 bases, with 12 bases between. The CDR3 is made up of 14 amino acids. For the CDR3, the DNA is TGTGCCAGCAGCTTGTCCGGGGGCCGGGAGACCCAGTACTTC. Translated, it gives CASSLSGGRETQYF.

The chain combines TRBV28 with TRBJ1-5; D is unresolved. Germline V lookup: CDR1 MDHEN, CDR2 SYDVKM. The CDR3 totals 14 residues. Trimming stripped 6 bases from V and 7 bases from J, with 16 bases between. The DNA of the CDR3 is TGTGCCAGCAGAGGAACCTCCCTCCGCCAGCCCCAGCATTTT. Amino acid sequence: CASRGTSLRQPQHF.

This sequence joins TRBV18 and TRBJ2-1; 8 positions agree with TRBD2. The CDR3 loop spans 16 amino acids. V dropped 1 base and J dropped 5; count of bases not matched to a gene: 7. CDR1 and CDR2 (germline): KGHSH, LQKENI. CDR3 loop: CASSPRAGLAHNEQFF. CDR3 coding DNA: TGTGCCAGCTCACCACGGGCTGGACTAGCTCACAATGAGCAGTTCTTC.

The sample holds one count of this clone. The chain uses TRBV18 and TRBJ2-3; D not resolved. The CDR3 consists of 16 residues. Trimming left V 0 bases short and J 3 bases short, with 13 bases between. CDR1 is KGHSH and CDR2 is LQKENI in the germline V gene. DNA for the CDR3: TGTGCCAGCTCACCACCGGGCTTCGTGGGGACAGATACGCAGTATTTT. This codes for CASSPPGFVGTDTQYF.

This sequence joins TRBV7-3 and TRBJ2-5; D possibly matches TRBD1 or TRBD2 (6 bases each). V was clipped by 5 bases and J by 4 bases, with 14 bases between them. The CDR3 sequence is 14 residues long. Germline V CDR1 and CDR2: SGHTA, FQGTGA. The CDR3 nucleotides read TGTGCCAGCAGCCAAATTCGGGGGCGAGAGACCCAGTACTTC. This sequence encodes CASSQIRGRETQYF.

The chain combines TRBV10-3 with TRBJ2-1; 8 nucleotides agree with TRBD2. Trimming removed 2 bases from V and 4 bases from J; junction bases left unmatched: 7. The germline gives CDR1 ENHRY, CDR2 SYGVKD. The CDR3 extends over 16 amino acids. Here the CDR3 reads CAISEDLAGLYNEQFF. CDR3 coding DNA: TGTGCCATCAGTGAGGATTTAGCGGGACTATACAATGAGCAGTTCTTC.

The chain employs TRBV6-1 and TRBJ2-4; D is perhaps TRBD1 or TRBD2 (5 bases each). The CDR3 runs 18 residues. Germline CDR1 MNHNS, CDR2 SASEGT. Trimming stripped 4 bases from V and 0 bases from J, with 19 bases between. DNA of the CDR3: TGTGCCAGCAGTGGCCGGGACGGCACCCTTCTAGCCAAAAACATTCAGTACTTC. Protein sequence: CASSGRDGTLLAKNIQYF.

The chain couples TRBV6-1 to TRBJ1-1; the D is unclear. This CDR3 has 13 amino acids. Germline V lookup: CDR1 MNHNS, CDR2 SASEGT. Trimming shortened V by 3 bases and J by 1 base, and 6 bases separated the two germline ends. DNA for the CDR3: TGTGCCAGCAGTGACCCTCAGAACACTGAAGCTTTCTTT. This translates into CASSDPQNTEAFF.

The V call is TRBV14, the J call TRBJ2-7; maybe TRBD2 (6 bases). There are 15 residues in the CDR3. V lost 1 base and J lost 6, with 16 bases in between. Per germline, CDR1 SGHDN and CDR2 FVKESK. The CDR3 reads CASSQVTGVGGEQYF. The DNA of the CDR3 is TGTGCCAGCAGCCAAGTTACGGGGGTTGGGGGCGAGCAGTACTTC.

This clone has a handful of counts. This chain links TRBV19 with TRBJ2-7; 8 bases match TRBD2. The germline V gene encodes CDR1 LNHDA and CDR2 SQIVND (reference sequence). The CDR3 is 16 residues long. The V segment lost 7 bases and the J segment 0 bases; nucleotides outside the gene matches: 11. CDR3 region: CASTDFERESSYEQYF. As DNA, the CDR3 is TGTGCCAGTACCGACTTCGAGCGGGAGAGCTCCTACGAGCAGTACTTC.

The chain joins TRBV6-5 to TRBJ2-7; no clear D gene. The germline CDR1 and CDR2 sequences are MNHEY and SVGAGI. The CDR3 totals 13 residues. V was pared by 0 bases and J by 7 bases, with 10 bases between. As DNA, the CDR3 is TGTGCCAGCAGTTACTCAGGAACCGGGGAGCAGTACTTC. Translating gives CASSYSGTGEQYF.

Only a few counts were recorded for this clone. This sample includes further DNA sequences coding for the same CDR3. The chain couples TRBV18 to TRBJ1-2; TRBD1 might be the D (6 bases). The CDR3 sequence is 15 residues long. Germline CDR1 KGHSH, CDR2 LQKENI. Between the trimmed V and J ends, which lost 0 bases and 2 bases, there was a span of 10 bases. The CDR3 bases are TGTGCCAGCTCACCACCGGGCCAGGGGAACTATGGCTACACCTTC. It yields the protein CASSPPGQGNYGYTF.

The chain has TRBV10-3 and TRBJ2-1; 7 bases align to TRBD2. The CDR3 is 15 residues long. Germline loops: CDR1 ENHRY, CDR2 SYGVKD. V trimming: 5 bases; J trimming: 1 base; junction bases outside the gene matches: 5. In DNA form, the CDR3 reads TGTGCCATCAGTTGGGCGGGAGATTCCTACAATGAGCAGTTCTTC. The encoded protein is CAISWAGDSYNEQFF.

The chain employs TRBV5-1 and TRBJ2-1, with 9 bases aligning to TRBD1. Per the germline V gene, CDR1 is SGHRS and CDR2 is YFSETQ. Trimming removed 5 bases from V and 4 bases from J; junction bases left unmatched: 10. There are 16 residues in the CDR3. CDR3 sequence reads: CASRATGGIRYNEQFF. The DNA for the CDR3 is TGCGCCAGCAGGGCCACAGGGGGCATTCGGTACAATGAGCAGTTCTTC.

This sequence joins TRBV19 and TRBJ2-7, with D possibly TRBD2 on 5 matching bases. This CDR3 is 13 amino acids long. Trimming shortened V by 5 bases and J by 1 base, and 9 bases separated the two germline ends. Germline lookup yields CDR1 LNHDA and CDR2 SQIVND (reference sequence). CDR3 in DNA: TGTGCCAGTAGTGGGAGATGGTCCTACGAGCAGTACTTC. Residues: CASSGRWSYEQYF.

The sample holds a few counts of this clone. The chain employs TRBV4-2 and TRBJ2-7, with 10 bases that match TRBD1. Trimming took 0 bases from V and 3 from J; bases not matched to a gene: 2. Germline V CDR1 and CDR2: LGHNA, YNFKEQ. The CDR3 totals 15 residues. In nucleotides, the CDR3 is TGTGCCAGCAGCCAAGAGTGGACAGGGGGCTACGAGCAGTACTTC. Its protein product is CASSQEWTGGYEQYF.

The V call is TRBV4-1, the J call TRBJ1-3; a possible D gene is TRBD1 (6 bases). The CDR3 is 15 residues long. Germline loops: CDR1 MGHRA, CDR2 YSYEKL. The V end lost 1 base, the J end lost 0 bases, and 7 bases lay between the germline ends. The CDR3 sequence is CASSQGTASGNTIYF. CDR3 in DNA: TGCGCCAGCAGCCAAGGGACAGCCTCTGGAAACACCATATATTTT.

The rearrangement joins TRBV10-3 to TRBJ2-7; D is unclear. The CDR3 extends over 13 amino acids. Trimming cost V 10 bases and J 0 bases, with 13 bases left between them. Looked up from germline, CDR1 is ENHRY and CDR2 is SYGVKD. CDR3 residues: CATRDISSYEQYF. CDR3 nucleotides: TGTGCCACCCGAGACATAAGCTCCTACGAGCAGTACTTC.

The V and J genes are TRBV18 and TRBJ1-3, with D perhaps TRBD1 (6 bases). Trimming removed 5 bases from V and 7 bases from J, with 12 bases in between. This CDR3 is 13 amino acids long. The germline gives CDR1 KGHSH, CDR2 LQKENI. The CDR3 sequence: CASSTNRDNTIYF. The CDR3 DNA reads TGTGCCAGCTCAACAAACAGGGACAACACCATATATTTT.

In its sample, this clone was seen a few times. The V call is TRBV5-1, the J call TRBJ2-2; D is possibly TRBD2 (5 bases). This CDR3 has 15 amino acids. Trimming took off 5 bases at V and 5 bases at J, with 16 bases between the two ends. Germline V gene sequence: CDR1 SGHRS, CDR2 YFSETQ. CDR3: CASSGGHLTTGELFF. CDR3 coding DNA: TGCGCCAGCAGTGGCGGGCACTTAACTACCGGGGAGCTGTTTTTT.

The chain uses TRBV30 and TRBJ1-2; D perhaps matches TRBD1 (5 bases). Germline loops: CDR1 GTSNPN, CDR2 SVGIG (reference sequence). CDR3 length: 14 residues. V was trimmed by 0 bases and J by 7 bases, leaving 15 bases between them. The CDR3 protein is CAWSVSRQGGGYTF. The CDR3 DNA reads as TGTGCCTGGAGTGTTAGTAGGCAGGGTGGTGGCTACACCTTC.

This chain links TRBV19 with TRBJ2-4; D unresolved. Between the trimmed V and J ends, which lost 3 bases and 3 bases, there was a span of 12 bases. The germline CDR1 and CDR2 sequences are LNHDA and SQIVND (reference sequence). CDR3 length: 15 amino acids. CDR3 residues: CASSIPLVGKNIQYF. CDR3 bases: TGTGCCAGTAGTATCCCTCTAGTAGGCAAAAACATTCAGTACTTC.

The chain links TRBV6-5 to TRBJ1-1; 8 bases align to TRBD1. The CDR3 extends over 15 amino acids. Trimming at V came to 4 bases and at J to 2 bases, leaving 6 bases not matched to a gene. Germline V gene lookup returns CDR1 MNHEY and CDR2 SVGAGI. The CDR3 DNA sequence: TGTGCCAGCAGTTTAATAGACAGGGGAAACACTGAAGCTTTCTTT. Its protein is CASSLIDRGNTEAFF.

This clone has just one count. J is TRBJ2-5 and V is TRBV2; D possibly uses TRBD1 or TRBD2 (7 bases each). Germline CDR1 is SNHLY and CDR2 is FYNNEI. Trimming stripped 6 bases from V and 5 bases from J, with 13 bases between. CDR3 length: 13 amino acids. CDR3: CASRGRGRETQYF. The CDR3 nucleotides are TGTGCCAGCAGGGGGAGGGGGCGTGAGACCCAGTACTTC.

There are a few counts of this clone. This chain links TRBV5-4 with TRBJ2-7, with D tentatively TRBD2 (6 bases). CDR1 SGHNT and CDR2 YYREEE come from the germline V gene (reference sequence). V dropped 5 bases and J dropped 7 bases, with 16 bases sitting between them. The CDR3 spans 13 residues. The CDR3 spells CASRPEGRWEQYF. The CDR3 DNA follows: TGTGCCAGCAGGCCGGAGGGCCGGTGGGAGCAGTACTTC.

Remarks on this clone: The sample has other DNA sequences that encode this CDR3 too. The chain recombines TRBV2 with TRBJ2-7, with D possibly TRBD2 on 6 matching bases. The CDR3 contains 15 residues. Per germline, CDR1 SNHLY and CDR2 FYNNEI. The V gene lost 1 base and the J gene lost 2 bases, with 12 bases spanning the gap. CDR3 sequence (DNA): TGTGCCAGCAGTGAAGGGGACTCCTGGACCTACGAGCAGTACTTC. Translated: CASSEGDSWTYEQYF.

This clone showed up just once. V usage is TRBV7-6 and J usage is TRBJ1-5; TRBD1 agrees at 8 bases. Unmatched junction bases numbered 6, after V lost 5 bases and J lost 0 bases. CDR1 is SGHVS, CDR2 FNYEAQ, per germline. This CDR3 spans 16 amino acids. Written as DNA, the CDR3 is TGTGCCAGCAGCCCACTAACAGGGGGTAGCAATCAGCCCCAGCATTTT. This sequence encodes CASSPLTGGSNQPQHF.